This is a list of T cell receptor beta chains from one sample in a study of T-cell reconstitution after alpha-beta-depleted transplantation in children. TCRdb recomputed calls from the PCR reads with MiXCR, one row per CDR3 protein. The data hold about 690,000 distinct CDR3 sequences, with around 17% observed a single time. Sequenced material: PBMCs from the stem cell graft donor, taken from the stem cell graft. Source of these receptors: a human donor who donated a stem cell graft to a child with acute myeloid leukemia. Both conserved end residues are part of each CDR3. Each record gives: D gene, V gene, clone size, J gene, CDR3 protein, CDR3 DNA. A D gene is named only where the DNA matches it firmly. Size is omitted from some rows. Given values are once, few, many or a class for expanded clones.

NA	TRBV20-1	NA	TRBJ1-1	CSVLKDTEAFF	TGCAGTGTCCTAAAGGACACTGAAGCTTTCTTT
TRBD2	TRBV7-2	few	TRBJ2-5	CASSLDLAGGQETQYF	TGTGCCAGCAGCTTAGATTTAGCGGGGGGGCAAGAGACCCAGTACTTC
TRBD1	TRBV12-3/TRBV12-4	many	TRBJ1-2	CASSLQGVLYGYTF	TGTGCCAGCAGTTTACAGGGGGTGCTCTATGGCTACACCTTC
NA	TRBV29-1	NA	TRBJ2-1	CSVGTLRSSYNEQFF	TGCAGCGTTGGAACTTTACGGAGCTCCTACAATGAGCAGTTCTTC
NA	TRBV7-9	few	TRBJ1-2	CASSSPLALSYGYTF	TGTGCCAGCAGCTCCCCCCTGGCTCTGAGCTATGGCTACACCTTC
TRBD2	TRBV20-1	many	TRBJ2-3	CSATSPWGGIGTDTQYF	TGCAGTGCTACTTCCCCGTGGGGGGGGATCGGGACAGATACGCAGTATTTT
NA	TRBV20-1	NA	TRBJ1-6	CSARFPGGVNSPLHF	TGCAGTGCTAGATTCCCTGGGGGGGTGAATTCACCCCTCCACTTT
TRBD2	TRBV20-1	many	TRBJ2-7	CSAWTSGGSYEQYF	TGCAGTGCTTGGACTAGCGGGGGCTCCTACGAGCAGTACTTC
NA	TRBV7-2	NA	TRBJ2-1	CASSARGNEQFF	TGTGCCAGCAGCGCCAGGGGCAATGAGCAGTTCTTC
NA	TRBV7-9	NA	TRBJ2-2	CASSLALF	TGTGCCAGCAGCTTAGCCCTTTTT
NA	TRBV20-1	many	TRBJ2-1	CSAPGPKYNEQFF	TGCAGTGCCCCGGGGCCGAAATACAATGAGCAGTTCTTC
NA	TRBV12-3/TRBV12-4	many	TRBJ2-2	CASSFRVTNTGELFF	TGTGCCAGCAGTTTTCGGGTGACAAACACCGGGGAGCTGTTTTTT
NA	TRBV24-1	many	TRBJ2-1	CATSGNYRERGNEQFF	TGTGCCACCAGTGGGAATTACAGGGAGAGGGGCAATGAGCAGTTCTTC
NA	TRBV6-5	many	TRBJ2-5	CASSYEGVREETQYF	TGTGCCAGCAGTTATGAAGGGGTGCGGGAAGAGACCCAGTACTTC
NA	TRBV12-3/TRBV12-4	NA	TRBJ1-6	CASSQAETYNSPLHF	TGTGCCAGCAGTCAGGCGGAAACATATAATTCACCCCTCCACTTT
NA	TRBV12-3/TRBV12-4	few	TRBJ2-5	CASSFYGSLVIWETQYF	TGTGCCAGCAGTTTTTATGGCTCCCTGGTAATTTGGGAGACCCAGTACTTC
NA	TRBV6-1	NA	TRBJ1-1	CASSESRATGGTEAFF	TGTGCCAGCAGTGAATCCAGGGCTACCGGGGGCACTGAAGCTTTCTTT
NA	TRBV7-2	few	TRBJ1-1	CASTYRVPEAFF	TGTGCCAGCACCTACAGGGTACCTGAAGCTTTCTTT
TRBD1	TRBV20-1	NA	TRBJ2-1	CSARDIRGQGAGNEQFF	TGCAGTGCTAGAGATATACGGGGACAGGGGGCTGGTAATGAGCAGTTCTTC
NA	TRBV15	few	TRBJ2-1	CATSRDRWGYSNEQFF	TGTGCCACCAGCAGGGACAGATGGGGGTATAGCAATGAGCAGTTCTTC
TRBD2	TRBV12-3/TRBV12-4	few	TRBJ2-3	CASSFALERGVTDTQYF	TGTGCCAGCAGTTTTGCTCTAGAGCGGGGCGTAACAGATACGCAGTATTTT
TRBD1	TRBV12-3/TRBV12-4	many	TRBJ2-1	CASSPTGGFEQFF	TGTGCCAGCAGTCCCACAGGGGGCTTTGAGCAGTTCTTC
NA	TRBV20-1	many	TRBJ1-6	CSARRTASPLHF	TGCAGTGCTAGGAGGACCGCGTCACCCCTCCACTTT
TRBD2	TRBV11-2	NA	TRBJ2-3	CASSFSSGITDTQYF	TGTGCCAGCAGCTTCTCTAGCGGGATCACAGATACGCAGTATTTT